The 20 T cell receptor beta chains listed next were all sequenced from one sample in a study of blood T cell repertoires in COVID-19. The repertoire was sequenced with immunoSEQ multiplex PCR; TCRdb's copy has only in-frame clones and lacks some. Among more than 250,000 clones, approximately 89% were seen once, and the ten largest hold about 2.6%. Sequencing input: PBMCs or T cells enriched from blood (not recorded which). Receptors were obtained from a woman under 30 who had recovered from COVID-19.

The CDR3 reads CASSSLLEQYF. The CDR3 nucleotides read TGTGCCAGCAGTTCCCTCCTCGAGCAGTACTTC. The V call is TRBV6-6, the J call TRBJ2-7, with D unclear. The CDR3 contains 11 residues. V gave up 4 bases and J gave up 6 bases, with 7 bases separating them. Germline V gene data show CDR1 as MNHNY and CDR2 as SVGAGI (reference sequence).

The V and J genes are TRBV14 and TRBJ2-1; weak D call: TRBD1 (6 bases). This CDR3 has 16 residues. V lost 0 bases and J 6 bases, leaving 15 bases between the germline ends. Germline V gives CDR1 SGHDN, CDR2 FVKESK. CDR3 in DNA: TGTGCCAGCAGCCAAGAAAATGTTGGACAGCCCAATGAGCAGTTCTTC. Translated: CASSQENVGQPNEQFF.

The chain links TRBV18 to TRBJ1-4, with D tentatively TRBD1 (6 bases). Germline CDR1 is KGHSH and CDR2 is LQKENI. V gave up 3 bases and J gave up 8 bases, with 16 bases separating them. The CDR3 consists of 15 residues. CDR3 in amino acids: CASSPVEGVEEKLFF. The CDR3 DNA sequence: TGTGCCAGCTCACCGGTCGAGGGGGTAGAAGAAAAACTGTTTTTT.

The chain is built from TRBV24-1 and TRBJ2-2; the match to TRBD1 covers 10 bases. Germline loops: CDR1 KGHDR, CDR2 SFDVKD. CDR3 length equals 16 residues. V was clipped by 3 bases and J by 7 bases; unmatched bases: 7. The CDR3 DNA sequence: TGTGCCACCAGTGATAACGGACAGGGGGATGTCGGGGAGCTGTTTTTT. The encoded protein is CATSDNGQGDVGELFF.

The chain uses TRBV7-2 and TRBJ2-1; D call uncertain. Germline CDR1 SGHTA, CDR2 FQGNSA. This CDR3 comprises 14 residues. Trimming cost V 5 bases and J 5 bases, with 13 bases left between them. The CDR3 region is CASSLDSPNNEQFF. DNA for the CDR3: TGTGCCAGCAGCCTCGACTCCCCAAACAATGAGCAGTTCTTC.

The chain employs TRBV6-5 and TRBJ2-1; D possibly corresponds to TRBD2 (6 bases). The germline CDR1 and CDR2 sequences are MNHEY and SVGAGI. V was cut by 6 bases and J by 10 bases, with 22 bases left in between. The CDR3 has 15 amino acids. CDR3 DNA: TGTGCCAGCAGCCGTCGACTAGAGCTGCCAGGCGAGCAGTTCTTC. It is translated as CASSRRLELPGEQFF.

The chain carries TRBV6-1 and TRBJ1-2; D ambiguous. Germline V gene data show CDR1 as MNHNS and CDR2 as SASEGT. V gave up 1 base and J gave up 5 bases, with 14 bases separating them. CDR3 size: 15 residues. CDR3 DNA: TGTGCCAGCAGTGAAGGGTCCGGGGTTTGGTATGGCTACACCTTC. Translation gives CASSEGSGVWYGYTF.

The genes are TRBV28 and TRBJ2-7; unclear D gene. V dropped 2 bases and J dropped 3 bases, with 2 bases sitting between them. The length of the CDR3 is 11 residues. From germline, CDR1 is MDHEN and CDR2 SYDVKM. Here the CDR3 reads CASSLLYEQYF. The CDR3 coding sequence is TGTGCCAGCAGTTTACTCTACGAGCAGTACTTC.

J is TRBJ1-5 and V is TRBV19; the match to TRBD1 covers 10 bases. V lost 7 bases to trimming and J lost 0 bases; unmatched junction nucleotides: 6. This CDR3 comprises 16 residues. From germline, CDR1 is LNHDA and CDR2 SQIVND (reference sequence). The CDR3 sequence is CASTPGTGVSNQPQHF. DNA for the CDR3: TGTGCCAGTACCCCAGGGACAGGGGTTAGCAATCAGCCCCAGCATTTT.

This chain's CDR3 is CATSRDHGRRGEQFF. CDR3 DNA: TGTGCCACCAGCAGAGATCACGGGAGACGGGGTGAGCAGTTCTTC. This chain connects TRBV15 to TRBJ2-1; perhaps TRBD2 as D (6 bases). V lost 0 bases, J lost 9 bases, and 15 bases lay in between. This CDR3 contains 15 residues. Germline-derived CDR1 and CDR2 are LNHNV and YYDKDF (reference sequence).

A few counts support this clone. This chain connects TRBV11-2 to TRBJ2-7, with 8 nucleotides matching TRBD2. The CDR3 is 15 amino acids. Germline loops: CDR1 SGHAT, CDR2 FQNNGV. With V trimmed by 2 bases and J by 2 bases, 5 bases remained unmatched. The CDR3 region is CASSLQVGRAYEQYF. The CDR3, as DNA: TGTGCCAGCAGCTTACAGGTCGGGAGGGCCTACGAGCAGTACTTC.

V gene TRBV9 combines with J gene TRBJ2-1; TRBD2 agrees at 13 bases. This CDR3 spans 17 amino acids. Per the germline V gene, CDR1 is SGDLS and CDR2 is YYNGEE. V lost 4 bases, J lost 7 bases, and 11 bases stayed unmatched. The CDR3 region is CASSPHSTSGGRNEQFF. CDR3 sequence (DNA): TGTGCCAGCAGCCCACATTCGACTAGCGGGGGGCGGAATGAGCAGTTCTTC. Full variable domain (rest looked up from reference TRBV9 and TRBJ2-1): DSGVTQTPKHLITATGQRVTLRCSPRSGDLSVYWYQQSLDQGLQFLIQYYNGEERAKGNILERFSAQQFPDLHSELNLSSLELGDSALYFCASSPHSTSGGRNEQFFGPGTRLTVL.

This clone was counted many times. CDR3 region: CASSRYLIRLAIHEQYF. In nucleotides, the CDR3 is TGTGCCAGCAGCCGATATTTGATAAGACTAGCGATACACGAGCAGTACTTC. The chain has TRBV14 and TRBJ2-7, with TRBD2 matching 8 bases. This CDR3 spans 17 amino acids. Germline V gives CDR1 SGHDN, CDR2 FVKESK. The ends lost 4 bases at V and 5 bases at J; junction bases unmatched: 16.

This chain uses TRBV6-2 or TRBV6-3 with TRBJ2-2; D remains ambiguous. The V end lost 2 bases, the J end lost 7 bases, and 20 bases lay between the germline ends. Germline V gene lookup returns CDR1 MNHEY and CDR2 SVGEGT. CDR3 length: 17 amino acids. DNA of the CDR3: TGTGCCAGCAGTTACCGAATCCCGACAACCTTCATCGGGGAGCTGTTTTTT. Encoded protein: CASSYRIPTTFIGELFF.

CDR3 amino acids: CAWSADSISKQSSYEQYF. In DNA, the CDR3 is TGTGCCTGGAGCGCGGACAGTATCAGTAAGCAAAGCTCCTACGAGCAGTACTTC. This chain connects TRBV30 to TRBJ2-7, with D possibly being TRBD1 (6 bases). CDR3 size: 18 residues. From germline, CDR1 is GTSNPN and CDR2 SVGIG (reference sequence). V was cut by 3 bases and J by 0 bases, with 24 bases left in between.

This sequence joins TRBV11-2 and TRBJ2-7; 8 bases align to TRBD1. The CDR3 covers 13 residues. V lost 5 bases and J lost 3; bases outside the gene matches: 3. Germline V gene sequence: CDR1 SGHAT, CDR2 FQNNGV. DNA for the CDR3: TGTGCCAGCAGCAGAGACAGGGGCTACGAGCAGTACTTC. This codes for CASSRDRGYEQYF.

The chain couples TRBV27 to TRBJ1-2; D perhaps matches TRBD1 (6 bases). This CDR3 is 14 amino acids long. Trimming shortened V by 3 bases and J by 4 bases, and 12 bases separated the two germline ends. Germline CDR1 is MNHEY and CDR2 is SMNVEV (reference sequence). The CDR3 is CASSLSGQPYGYTF. CDR3 in DNA: TGTGCCAGCAGTTTGTCTGGACAGCCCTATGGCTACACCTTC.

The genes are TRBV19 and TRBJ1-4; 9 bases map to TRBD1. This CDR3 is 14 amino acids long. Germline lookup yields CDR1 LNHDA and CDR2 SQIVND (reference sequence). V was pared by 6 bases and J by 4 bases, with 3 bases of the junction left unmatched. CDR3 sequence: CASSPGQGNEKLFF. CDR3 in DNA: TGTGCCAGTAGCCCGGGACAGGGTAATGAAAAACTGTTTTTT.

V and J are TRBV28 and TRBJ2-3, with D tentatively TRBD1 (5 bases). V gave up 10 bases and J gave up 4 bases, with 9 bases separating them. Germline CDR1 MDHEN, CDR2 SYDVKM. The CDR3 length is 11 residues. CDR3 sequence reads: CAISRADTQYF. For the CDR3, the DNA is TGTGCCATTTCCAGGGCAGATACGCAGTATTTT. Full variable domain (remainder filled in from reference TRBV28 and TRBJ2-3): DVKVTQSSRYLVKRTGEKVFLECVQDMDHENMFWYRQDPGLGLRLIYFSYDVKMKEKGDIPEGYSVSREKKERFSLILESASTNQTSMYLCAISRADTQYFGPGTRLTVL.

The V gene is TRBV4-3, the J gene TRBJ2-1; D unresolved. This CDR3 comprises 15 residues. Germline values: CDR1 LGHNA, CDR2 YSLEER. V lost 4 bases, J lost 0 bases, and 10 bases lay in between. Written as DNA, the CDR3 is TGCGCCAGCAGCCGTACAAGTTACTCCTACAATGAGCAGTTCTTC. It is translated as CASSRTSYSYNEQFF.